Listed here are 8 T cell receptor beta chains from one sample, sequenced in a study of early T cells in non-severe SARS-CoV-2 infection. TCRdb re-called the 5' RACE reads with MiXCR, one entry per CDR3 protein. Of roughly 80,000 distinct CDR3 sequences in the sample, around 16% are singletons; the top ten hold 2.5% to 3%. Sequencing was performed on whole blood. These receptor sequences come from an adult who was a healthcare worker with PCR-confirmed SARS-CoV-2 infection or an uninfected control (not recorded which).

This clonotype was counted ten times or more. The chain couples TRBV11-2 to TRBJ2-7, with D hard to call. The CDR3 sequence is 14 residues long. The V end lost 2 bases, the J end lost 2 bases, and 10 bases lay between the germline ends. Germline V lookup: CDR1 SGHAT, CDR2 FQNNGV. The CDR3 here is CASSLMRLTYEQYF. DNA for the CDR3: TGTGCCAGCAGCTTAATGCGTCTCACCTACGAGCAGTACTTC.

This clonotype was detected ten times or more. The J gene is TRBJ2-3, the V gene TRBV20-1, with 9 positions matching TRBD2. In germline, CDR1 is DFQATT, CDR2 SNEGSKA (reference sequence). The J segment lost 1 base and the V segment lost 4 bases, leaving 3 bases of the junction unmatched. The CDR3 runs 14 residues. Here the CDR3 reads CSAISGRGTDTQYF. The DNA of the CDR3 is TGCAGTGCTATTAGCGGGAGAGGCACAGATACGCAGTATTTT.

The V gene is TRBV12-3 or TRBV12-4, the J gene TRBJ1-1, with TRBD1 identical over 12 bases. V lost 5 bases to trimming and J lost 6 bases; unmatched junction nucleotides: 4. The length of the CDR3 is 14 residues. Here the CDR3 DNA reads TGTGCCAGCAGTGAGGGACAGGGGGCCGCTGAAGCTTTCTTT. This encodes CASSEGQGAAEAFF.

This clonotype was seen a few times. The genes are TRBV12-3 or TRBV12-4 and TRBJ2-7; no clear D gene. The ends were cut back, 3 bases at V and 2 bases at J, with 5 bases in the middle. The CDR3 loop spans 12 amino acids. The CDR3 DNA sequence: TGTGCCAGCAGTTTGGGCACCTACGAGCAGTACTTC. It yields the protein CASSLGTYEQYF.

The CDR3 here is CASSTSGGAGNTIYF. CDR3 coding DNA: TGTGCCAGCAGCACAAGCGGGGGTGCTGGAAACACCATATATTTT. The chain carries TRBV3-1 and TRBJ1-3; possible D gene TRBD1, 5 bases. The germline CDR1 and CDR2 sequences are LGHDT and YNNKEL (reference sequence). Trimming shortened V by 5 bases and J by 2 bases, and 13 bases separated the two germline ends. CDR3 length: 15 residues.

The rearrangement joins TRBV28 to TRBJ2-3; TRBD1 aligns across 9 bases. CDR1 and CDR2 from the germline V gene are MDHEN and SYDVKM. With V trimmed by 4 bases and J by 2 bases, 19 bases remained unmatched. The CDR3 length is 20 residues. This CDR3 is CASSSPRGRDREGNTDTQYF. CDR3 in DNA: TGTGCCAGCAGTTCACCCCGGGGACGGGACAGGGAGGGGAACACAGATACGCAGTATTTT.

Ten or more counts support this clonotype. The CDR3 nucleotides are TGTGCCAGCAGTTTATCGGGGACATTTTACGAGCAGTACTTC. Its protein is CASSLSGTFYEQYF. The V gene is TRBV28, the J gene TRBJ2-7; TRBD1 might be the D (6 bases). The CDR3 is made up of 14 amino acids. V was trimmed by 1 base and J by 4 bases, leaving 11 bases between them. Germline values: CDR1 MDHEN, CDR2 SYDVKM. The full variable domain, rest sourced from reference TRBV28 and TRBJ2-7, is DVKVTQSSRYLVKRTGEKVFLECVQDMDHENMFWYRQDPGLGLRLIYFSYDVKMKEKGDIPEGYSVSREKKERFSLILESASTNQTSMYLCASSLSGTFYEQYFGPGTRLTVT.

There are many counts of this clonotype. The chain couples TRBV29-1 to TRBJ2-1; 12 bases fit TRBD2. Unmatched junction bases numbered 12, after V lost 3 bases and J lost 3 bases. The CDR3 has 18 amino acids. Germline-derived CDR1 and CDR2 are SQVTM and ANQGSEA. This chain's CDR3 is CSVEVWEPGLAGYNEQFF. In DNA, the CDR3 is TGCAGCGTTGAGGTTTGGGAACCGGGACTAGCGGGCTACAATGAGCAGTTCTTC.